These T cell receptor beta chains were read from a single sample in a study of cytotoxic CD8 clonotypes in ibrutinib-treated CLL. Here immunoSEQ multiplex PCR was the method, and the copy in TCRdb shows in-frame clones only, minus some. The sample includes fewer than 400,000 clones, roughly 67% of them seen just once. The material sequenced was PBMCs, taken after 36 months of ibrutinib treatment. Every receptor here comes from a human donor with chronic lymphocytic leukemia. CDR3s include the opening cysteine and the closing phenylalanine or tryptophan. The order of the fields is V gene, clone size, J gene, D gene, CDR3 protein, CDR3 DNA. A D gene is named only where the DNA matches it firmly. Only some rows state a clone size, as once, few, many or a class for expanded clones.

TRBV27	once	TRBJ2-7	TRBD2	CASSPRTSGKREQYF	TGTGCCAGCAGTCCCCGGACTAGCGGGAAACGCGAGCAGTACTTC
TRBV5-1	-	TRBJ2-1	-	CASSLASADNEQFF	TGCGCCAGCAGCTTGGCCTCGGCCGACAATGAGCAGTTCTTC
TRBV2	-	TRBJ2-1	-	CASRHKRGIDSDYFSEQFF	TGTGCCAGCAGACACAAAAGGGGGATCGACTCAGACTATTTCAGTGAGCAGTTCTTC
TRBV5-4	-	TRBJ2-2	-	CASSDAGRGLAGELFF	TGTGCCAGCTCCGATGCGGGCAGGGGTCTGGCCGGGGAGCTGTTTTTT
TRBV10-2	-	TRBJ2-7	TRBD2	CASSESGSGRAYEQYF	TGCGCCAGCAGTGAGTCTGGTAGCGGGAGGGCCTACGAGCAGTACTTC
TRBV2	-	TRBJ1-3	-	CASSERASQGNTIYF	TGTGCCAGCAGTGAAAGGGCCTCGCAGGGAAACACCATATATTTT
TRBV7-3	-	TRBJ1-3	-	CASSSQTFSGNTIYF	TGTGCCAGCAGCTCACAGACCTTCTCTGGAAACACCATATATTTT
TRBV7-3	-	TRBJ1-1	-	CASSQGRKVNTEAFF	TGTGCCAGCAGCCAGGGTCGAAAAGTGAACACTGAAGCTTTCTTT
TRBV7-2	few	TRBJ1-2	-	CASSERGGAYGYTF	TGTGCCAGCAGCGAAAGAGGGGGGGCTTATGGCTACACCTTC
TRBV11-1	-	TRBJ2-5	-	CASSPAPRGQETQYF	TGTGCCAGCAGCCCCGCCCCTAGAGGACAAGAGACCCAGTACTTC
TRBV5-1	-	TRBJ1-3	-	CASSRFRPNSGNTIYF	TGCGCCAGCAGCCGATTCAGGCCTAACTCTGGAAACACCATATATTTT
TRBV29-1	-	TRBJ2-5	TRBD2	CSGAGTDEIAGGRYQETQYF	TGCAGCGGCGCCGGGACGGATGAGATAGCGGGAGGAAGGTACCAAGAGACCCAGTACTTC
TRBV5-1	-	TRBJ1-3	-	CASSPRPPGNTIYF	TGCGCCAGCAGCCCTCGCCCCCCTGGAAACACCATATATTTT